Each of the 11 T cell receptor beta chains below was sequenced from the same sample in a study of T cells in localized non-small cell lung cancer. The method was immunoSEQ multiplex PCR; TCRdb's version includes in-frame clones alone and lacks a portion of them. The sample lists 45,000 to 65,000 clones, around three quarters occurring once. Specimen: PBMCs, collected before any cancer treatment. The receptors originated from a woman between 40 and 69 years old with stage II lung adenocarcinoma.

The genes are TRBV9 and TRBJ2-1, with D possibly being TRBD1 (6 bases). V gave up 4 bases and J gave up 4 bases, with 18 bases separating them. CDR3 size: 16 residues. CDR1 and CDR2 from the germline V gene are SGDLS and YYNGEE. The CDR3 DNA is TGTGCCAGCAGCTCGCCAGGGGACGAACTTTACAATGAGCAGTTCTTC. It translates to CASSSPGDELYNEQFF.

The chain carries TRBV29-1 and TRBJ1-1; D ambiguous. Germline V gene sequence: CDR1 SQVTM, CDR2 ANQGSEA. The CDR3 is 11 amino acids. CDR3 loop: CISAENTEAFF. In nucleotides, the CDR3 is TGCATCTCGGCCGAGAACACTGAAGCTTTCTTT.

In nucleotides, the CDR3 is TGTGCCAGCAGCACTCGTGCGGATCAGCCCCAGCATTTT. It encodes CASSTRADQPQHF. This chain uses TRBV7-2 with TRBJ1-5, with unresolved D. Germline V lookup: CDR1 SGHTA, CDR2 FQGNSA. This CDR3 region has 13 residues. V lost 5 bases and J lost 5, with 10 bases in between. Drawing the rest from reference TRBV7-2 and TRBJ1-5, the complete variable domain is GAGVSQSPSNKVTEKGKDVELRCDPISGHTALYWYRQSLGQGLEFLIYFQGNSAPDKSGLPSDRFSAERTGGSVSTLTIQRTQQEDSAVYLCASSTRADQPQHFGDGTRLSIL.

The rearrangement joins TRBV29-1 to TRBJ2-5, with D tentatively TRBD1 (5 bases). CDR1 is SQVTM and CDR2 is ANQGSEA in the germline V gene. Trimming shortened V by 1 base and J by 5 bases, and 8 bases separated the two germline ends. This CDR3 region has 12 residues. Here the CDR3 DNA reads TGCAGCGTTGAAGTTCCAGGGGAGACCCAGTACTTC. Its translation: CSVEVPGETQYF. Based on the CDR3 plus reference TRBV29-1 and TRBJ2-5, the full variable domain is SAVISQKPSRDICQRGTSLTIQCQVDSQVTMMFWYRQQPGQSLTLIATANQGSEATYESGFVIDKFPISRPNLTFSTLTVSNMSPEDSSIYLCSVEVPGETQYFGPGTRLLVL.

This clone was counted between two and nine times. The chain links TRBV19 to TRBJ1-5; D perhaps matches TRBD1 (6 bases). Per the germline V gene, CDR1 is LNHDA and CDR2 is SQIVND (reference sequence). Trimming left V 10 bases short and J 4 bases short, with 17 bases between. The CDR3 runs to 14 residues. This CDR3 is CAMRGAVRNQPQHF. The CDR3, as DNA: TGTGCCATGAGGGGGGCAGTACGAAATCAGCCCCAGCATTTT.

This chain joins TRBV2 and TRBJ1-4; no clear D gene. Deletions cut 8 bases from V and 0 bases from J, with 7 bases between. CDR1 SNHLY and CDR2 FYNNEI come from the germline V gene. The CDR3 sequence is 13 residues long. The CDR3: CASERATNEKLFF. CDR3 bases: TGTGCCAGCGAAAGAGCAACTAATGAAAAACTGTTTTTT.

This chain links TRBV6-6 with TRBJ2-5, with a weak D call TRBD1 (5 bases). CDR3 size: 12 residues. The germline gives CDR1 MNHNY, CDR2 SVGAGI (reference sequence). V was trimmed by 6 bases and J by 5 bases, leaving 10 bases between them. DNA of the CDR3: TGTGCCAGCAGCAGGGAAGGGGAGACCCAGTACTTC. Amino acids: CASSREGETQYF.

The genes are TRBV7-9 and TRBJ1-5; D uncertain. With 1 base removed from V and 2 bases from J, the gap between germline ends came to 6 bases. The germline CDR1 and CDR2 sequences are SEHNR and FQNEAQ (reference sequence). This CDR3 region has 14 residues. The CDR3 region has the DNA TGTGCCAGCAGCTTAGGTAACGGCAATCAGCCCCAGCATTTT. Its translation is CASSLGNGNQPQHF.

V and J are TRBV7-9 and TRBJ2-3; D is possibly TRBD1 or TRBD2 (5 bases each). The CDR3 totals 16 residues. With 6 bases removed from V and 2 bases from J, the gap between germline ends came to 18 bases. Germline V gene sequence: CDR1 SEHNR, CDR2 FQNEAQ (reference sequence). Here the CDR3 DNA reads TGTGCCAGCAGTCTTCTGTCCGGGACCAACACAGATACGCAGTATTTT. Its protein is CASSLLSGTNTDTQYF.

In this sample, this clone turned up a few times. V usage is TRBV2 and J usage is TRBJ1-2; D may be TRBD1 (5 bases). This CDR3 has 15 residues. Germline V gives CDR1 SNHLY, CDR2 FYNNEI. The germline V and J ends were trimmed by 2 bases and 6 bases, with 16 bases remaining between them. CDR3 protein: CASSEWTSRENGYTF. As DNA, the CDR3 is TGTGCCAGCAGTGAATGGACGTCCAGGGAGAATGGCTACACCTTC. Complete variable domain (other parts from reference TRBV2 and TRBJ1-2): EPEVTQTPSHQVTQMGQEVILRCVPISNHLYFYWYRQILGQKVEFLVSFYNNEISEKSEIFDDQFSVERPDGSNFTLKIRSTKLEDSAMYFCASSEWTSRENGYTFGSGTRLTVV.

The CDR3 region has the DNA TGTGCCAGCAGCTTAGAAAGTCTACCCGGGGAGCTGTTTTTT. Its protein product is CASSLESLPGELFF. This chain joins TRBV7-2 and TRBJ2-2; D is unresolved. The germline V and J ends were trimmed by 1 base and 6 bases, with 9 bases remaining between them. The CDR3 sequence is 14 residues long. Germline CDR1 and CDR2: SGHTA and FQGNSA.